Presented here are 11 T cell receptor beta chains from one specimen sequenced in a study of OX40 agonist ivuxolimab in advanced cancers. Sequencing was performed with immunoSEQ multiplex PCR; in TCRdb, only in-frame clones are kept and a portion is missing. This sample has around 90,000 clones; 85% to 90% occur once, and the top ten carry around 7%. The sequenced sample was CD4+ or CD8+ T cells sorted from blood, obtained in a trial of the OX40 agonist ivuxolimab. The source of these receptors is an adult with an advanced solid tumor such as melanoma, head and neck, liver or kidney cancer.

The rearrangement uses TRBV15 and TRBJ2-7, with 9 positions matching TRBD1. Germline V gene sequence: CDR1 LNHNV, CDR2 YYDKDF (reference sequence). This CDR3 is 14 amino acids long. V was clipped by 4 bases and J by 9 bases; unmatched bases: 10. For the CDR3, the DNA is TGTGCCACCAGCACCCGGACAGGGGACCCGTGGCAGTACTTC. Protein: CATSTRTGDPWQYF. Together with reference TRBV15 and TRBJ2-7, the CDR3 gives the full variable domain: DAMVIQNPRYQVTQFGKPVTLSCSQTLNHNVMYWYQQKSSQAPKLLFHYYDKDFNNEADTPDNFQSRRPNTSFCFLDIRSPGLGDTAMYLCATSTRTGDPWQYFGPGTRLTVT.

This chain connects TRBV2 to TRBJ1-2; 11 nucleotides match TRBD1. The CDR3 is made up of 16 amino acids. The J segment lost 5 bases and the V segment lost 3 bases, leaving 8 bases of the junction unmatched. Germline CDR1 and CDR2: SNHLY and FYNNEI. Written as DNA, the CDR3 is TGTGCCAGCAGTGAGAAGGACAGGGGGCTTCGGTATGGCTACACCTTC. Its protein product is CASSEKDRGLRYGYTF.

The V call is TRBV28, the J call TRBJ2-7; either TRBD1 or TRBD2 may fit D (5 bases each). Germline V lookup: CDR1 MDHEN, CDR2 SYDVKM. CDR3 length: 15 amino acids. Between the trimmed V and J ends, which lost 10 bases and 0 bases, there was a span of 19 bases. Here the CDR3 DNA reads TGTGCCACCGCGCCACCGGGGCAGAGCTCCTACGAGCAGTACTTC. This translates into CATAPPGQSSYEQYF.

V and J are TRBV19 and TRBJ2-4, with 7 bases matching TRBD1. V lost 4 bases, J lost 1 base, and 7 bases stayed unmatched. Per the germline V gene, CDR1 is LNHDA and CDR2 is SQIVND (reference sequence). The CDR3 spans 16 residues. CDR3 in amino acids: CASSTKGAVAKNIQYF. The CDR3 DNA reads TGTGCCAGTAGTACCAAGGGGGCGGTGGCCAAAAACATTCAGTACTTC.

This rearrangement joins TRBV30 to TRBJ2-3; D might be TRBD2 (5 bases). V gave up 4 bases and J gave up 5 bases, with 19 bases separating them. Germline CDR1 is GTSNPN and CDR2 is SVGIG (reference sequence). The CDR3 consists of 15 residues. The CDR3 protein is CAWMDWERDLDTQYF. In nucleotides, the CDR3 is TGTGCCTGGATGGATTGGGAGCGAGACTTAGATACGCAGTATTTT.

This rearrangement joins TRBV5-1 to TRBJ2-7; tentative D call: TRBD1 (5 bases). The V end was cut by 7 bases, the J end by 6 bases, with 17 bases between. This CDR3 has 13 amino acids. Germline V gene lookup returns CDR1 SGHRS and CDR2 YFSETQ. DNA of the CDR3: TGCGCCAGCTCACCGGACATAGCCTCCGAGCAGTACTTC. Its translation is CASSPDIASEQYF.

V usage is TRBV11-3 and J usage is TRBJ1-1; TRBD1 might be the D (5 bases). The CDR3 has 13 amino acids. The V gene's germline CDR1 is SGHNT and CDR2 YENEEA. V was pared by 3 bases and J by 3 bases, with 8 bases between. This CDR3 is CASSFGDYTEAFF. DNA for the CDR3: TGTGCCAGCAGCTTCGGGGACTACACTGAAGCTTTCTTT. The full variable domain, its missing parts supplied by reference TRBV11-3 and TRBJ1-1, is EAGVVQSPRYKIIEKKQPVAFWCNPISGHNTLYWYLQNLGQGPELLIRYENEEAVDDSQLPKDRFSAERLKGVDSTLKIQPAELGDSAVYLCASSFGDYTEAFFGQGTRLTVV.

As regards this clone: One end of the junction varies from germline; a read error may be responsible. The rearrangement uses TRBV7-7 and TRBJ2-5; D is perhaps TRBD2 (5 bases). From germline, CDR1 is SSHAT and CDR2 FNYEAQ (reference sequence). This CDR3 has 14 amino acids. CDR3 sequence reads: CASSLTGGQETQYF. The CDR3 coding sequence is TGTGCTAGCAGTTTAACCGGAGGACAAGAGACCCAGTACTTC.

The chain is built from TRBV29-1 and TRBJ2-7, with 12 positions matching TRBD2. J was trimmed by 2 bases and V by 1 base; bases with no gene match: 0. Per germline, CDR1 SQVTM and CDR2 ANQGSEA. This CDR3 comprises 14 residues. The CDR3 region has the DNA TGCAGCGTTGAAGGACTAGCGGGAGCCTACGAGCAGTACTTC. Translation: CSVEGLAGAYEQYF.

The chain carries TRBV5-1 and TRBJ2-7, with 9 nucleotides matching TRBD2. The trim removed 5 bases at V and 6 bases at J, leaving 12 bases unmatched. The germline V gene encodes CDR1 SGHRS and CDR2 YFSETQ. The CDR3 runs 15 residues. CDR3 bases: TGCGCCAGCAGGTCGGAACTAGCGGGTACGGTCGAGCAGTACTTC. Translating gives CASRSELAGTVEQYF.

This chain joins TRBV4-1 and TRBJ2-7, with 9 bases identical to TRBD1. CDR3 length equals 14 residues. Germline lookup yields CDR1 MGHRA and CDR2 YSYEKL. With 6 bases clipped from V and 4 bases from J, the junction kept 7 bases outside the gene matches. CDR3 nucleotide sequence: TGCGCCAGCAGAAGGGACAGGGAAATTTACGAGCAGTACTTC. This translates into CASRRDREIYEQYF.